These T cell receptor beta chains were read from a single sample in a study of Graves' ophthalmopathy and Graves' hyperthyroidism. Each CDR3 protein is one row after TCRdb ran MiXCR on the multiplex PCR reads. The sample gives 260,000 or so distinct CDR3 sequences, around 45% of which show up once; roughly 45% is in the top ten. Sequencing input: peripheral blood. These receptors were collected from an adult man with Graves' ophthalmopathy. CDR3s leave out the opening cysteine and the closing phenylalanine or tryptophan.

V,J,length,CDR3
TRBV2,TRBJ1-4,11,ASSLQEREKLF
TRBV20-1,TRBJ2-5,11,SATSGGEETQY
TRBV24-1,TRBJ2-2,13,ATTPGQGLSGELF
TRBV9,TRBJ1-6,13,ASRPIRVPNSPLH
TRBV9,TRBJ2-6,14,ASSVGLSSGANVLT
TRBV29-1,TRBJ2-1,11,SVSGTSYNEQF
TRBV10-3,TRBJ2-6,12,AISEESGANVLT
TRBV2,TRBJ2-7,8,ASSEVEQY
TRBV10-3,TRBJ2-7,11,AILRTSGYEQY
TRBV12-3/TRBV12-4,TRBJ2-7,15,ASSSFFRGERSYEQY
TRBV7-8,TRBJ1-1,13,ASIGRAQRNTEAF
TRBV12-3/TRBV12-4,TRBJ2-5,11,ASTPGQGRTQY
TRBV2,TRBJ2-1,9,ASIRGGEQF
TRBV19,TRBJ1-3,14,ASSIQDRNTGNTIY
TRBV20-1,TRBJ2-7,15,SARTGTGDAFSYEQY
TRBV7-9,TRBJ1-2,12,ASSLNAANYGYT
TRBV10-3,TRBJ2-7,13,AISPGTGGWDEQY
TRBV29-1,TRBJ2-5,12,SVTDRAGRETQY
TRBV18,TRBJ2-7,13,ASSPRSPLVYEQY
TRBV5-1,TRBJ2-7,11,ASSFLQGYGQY
TRBV5-4,TRBJ2-7,12,ASSSPQIGYEQY
TRBV29-1,TRBJ2-7,11,SVVAGTTYEQY
TRBV19,TRBJ1-5,13,ASSHRGRGAQPQH
TRBV10-3,TRBJ2-7,10,AISEGLYEQY
TRBV12-3/TRBV12-4,TRBJ1-2,14,ASSLAAAGAGLGYT
TRBV15,TRBJ1-1,12,ATSTGLMNTEAF
TRBV5-1,TRBJ2-2,12,ASNDGGNTGELF
TRBV24-1,TRBJ1-4,14,ATSELGRDGNEKLF
TRBV27,TRBJ2-7,13,ASKFFSGDSYEQY
TRBV12-3/TRBV12-4,TRBJ1-3,12,ASSGGGEGNTIY
TRBV5-5,TRBJ1-5,13,ASSQGQGINQPQH
TRBV29-1,TRBJ2-5,11,SVVDGTQETQY
TRBV6-6,TRBJ1-2,11,ASSGEGDYGYT
TRBV29-1,TRBJ2-3,13,SVEDPAGGTDTQY
TRBV29-1,TRBJ1-2,16,SVESTQISPGTSYGYT
TRBV7-9,TRBJ2-7,11,ASSPRAGYEQY
TRBV10-1,TRBJ1-5,12,ASSYPSNNQPQH
TRBV18,TRBJ2-6,13,ASSPPVGGANVLT
TRBV28,TRBJ2-5,12,ASSFQGGQETQY
TRBV5-1,TRBJ1-1,14,ASSLEGPAMNTEAF
TRBV10-2,TRBJ1-1,13,ASSYGGPESNEAF
TRBV2,TRBJ2-5,12,ASSFLAGKETQY
TRBV7-6,NA,11,ASSSSRGNEQF
TRBV7-3,TRBJ2-6,13,ASRPTFSGANVLT
TRBV12-3/TRBV12-4,TRBJ2-5,11,ASSLTVLGTQY
TRBV7-2,TRBJ2-2,12,ASRSRLGTGELF
TRBV12-3/TRBV12-4,TRBJ1-1,9,ASSFGREAF
TRBV10-3,TRBJ1-1,12,ASNYDRGGTEAF
TRBV7-2,TRBJ2-7,12,ASSSSGTSSEQY
TRBV9,TRBJ2-6,15,ASSVDRGTGGANVLT
TRBV25-1,TRBJ2-2,12,ASGGRENTGELF
TRBV5-1,TRBJ1-5,13,ASSLDTDSNQPQH
TRBV2,TRBJ2-7,14,ASSVSPGDKLYEQY
TRBV10-3,TRBJ1-6,12,AISEGQNNSPLH
TRBV9,TRBJ2-5,16,ASSVVDRGQGHQETQY
TRBV24-1,TRBJ2-7,13,ATSDYSGEAYEQY
TRBV5-6,TRBJ2-7,15,ASSPRTGTAYSYEQY